The clone carrying this TCR beta chain was seen a few times. Its antigen remains unknown. CDR3 length: 16 amino acids. CDR1 MNHEY and CDR2 SVGAGI come from the germline V gene. V was trimmed by 2 bases and J by 10 bases, leaving 18 bases between them. The data belong to a study of cytomegalovirus exposure and HLA in healthy donors. The PCR employed 60 Vbeta primers together with 13 Jbeta primers. Assay: immunoSEQ multiplex PCR; the TCRdb copy retains only in-frame clones and omits some. The data hold 120,000 to 150,000 clones, with 80% to 90% observed a single time. Whole-study results and caveats: TCR beta sequences reportedly predicted the HLA-A and HLA-B alleles of most subjects accurately.

Sequences were obtained from PBMCs. The rearrangement joins TRBV6-5 to TRBJ1-6; a weak D match, TRBD1 (5 bases). The TCR was taken from a woman aged 40 to 49 in good health and CMV-seropositive. The CDR3 protein is CASSYGGGTPPSPLHF. The CDR3 DNA follows: TGTGCCAGCAGTTACGGGGGAGGAACTCCGCCATCACCCCTCCACTTT.